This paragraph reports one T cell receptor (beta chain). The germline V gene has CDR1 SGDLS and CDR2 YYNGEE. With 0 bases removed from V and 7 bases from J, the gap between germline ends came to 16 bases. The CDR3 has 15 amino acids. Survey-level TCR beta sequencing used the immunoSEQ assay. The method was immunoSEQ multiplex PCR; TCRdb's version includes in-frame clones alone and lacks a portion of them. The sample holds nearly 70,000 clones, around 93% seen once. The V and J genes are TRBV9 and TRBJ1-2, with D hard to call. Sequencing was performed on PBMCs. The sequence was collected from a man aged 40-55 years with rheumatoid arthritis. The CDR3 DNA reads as TGTGCCAGCAGCGTAGGGAGCGGGGTGGCTGGTGGCTACACCTTC. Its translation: CASSVGSGVAGGYTF.